This T cell receptor beta chain was obtained from a study of blood T cell repertoires in COVID-19. Study background: The United States, Italy and Spain provided the acute and convalescent COVID-19 samples. Sample material is recorded as cDNA or gDNA derived from T cells, B-cell-depleted T cells, or PBMCs.

Study processing details: It was from reference gene primer amplification that nucleated cell counts were estimated. Clones were read by immunoSEQ multiplex PCR, and TCRdb kept only the in-frame ones, dropping some. The V and J calls and clone size come from that table; D and trimming were worked out from the DNA. The repertoire consists of about 110,000 clones, with approximately 68% occurring once and the leading ten covering less than 10%. Germline V gene lookup returns CDR1 KGHDR and CDR2 SFDVKD. The trim removed 4 bases at V and 6 bases at J, leaving 4 bases unmatched. This CDR3 spans 15 amino acids.

This sequence originates from an older woman with acute or convalescent COVID-19. The chain carries TRBV24-1 and TRBJ2-2, with 10 bases lining up with TRBD1. Source material: peripheral blood. The DNA for the CDR3 is TGTGCCACCAGTGACGCGGGACAGGGGCCCGGGGAGCTGTTTTTT. It yields the protein CATSDAGQGPGELFF.